This entry lists 13 T cell receptor beta chains sequenced from one sample in a study of blood T cell repertoires in COVID-19. Generated by immunoSEQ multiplex PCR, the TCRdb table keeps only in-frame clones and is missing some. The top ten hold 10% to 15% of the sample, which has over 110,000 clones, more than 65% seen once. Material: peripheral blood. The receptors here all came from an elderly man with acute or convalescent COVID-19.

This sequence joins TRBV7-2 and TRBJ1-4; 9 positions match TRBD1. Trimming removed 5 bases from V and 7 bases from J; junction bases left unmatched: 11. This CDR3 is built from 16 residues. CDR1 is SGHTA and CDR2 is FQGNSA in the germline V gene. CDR3 sequence reads: CASSMLRDRAGEKLFF. CDR3 coding DNA: TGTGCCAGCAGCATGCTCCGGGACAGGGCTGGTGAAAAACTGTTTTTT.

The chain has TRBV19 and TRBJ1-6, with D possibly matching TRBD1 (6 bases). The CDR3 spans 17 residues. Looked up from germline, CDR1 is LNHDA and CDR2 is SQIVND (reference sequence). The V gene lost 7 bases and the J gene lost 9 bases, with 25 bases spanning the gap. CDR3 region: CASNDLGAVASGSPLHF. Written as DNA, the CDR3 is TGTGCCAGTAATGATTTGGGGGCGGTCGCCTCAGGTTCACCCCTCCACTTT.

The rearrangement joins TRBV5-6 to TRBJ2-1; TRBD2 agrees at 9 bases. The CDR3 runs 16 residues. From germline, CDR1 is SGHDT and CDR2 YYEEEE. Trimming cost V 0 bases and J 4 bases; bases outside gene matches: 5. This CDR3 reads CASSLAETSGYNEQFF. CDR3 nucleotides: TGTGCCAGCAGCTTGGCCGAGACTAGCGGATACAATGAGCAGTTCTTC.

The chain uses TRBV5-1 and TRBJ1-5; the D is unclear. Germline V gene lookup returns CDR1 SGHRS and CDR2 YFSETQ. Trimming shortened V by 3 bases and J by 0 bases, and 10 bases separated the two germline ends. The CDR3 sequence is 15 residues long. The chain's CDR3 is CASSSGGSSNQPQHF. DNA for the CDR3: TGCGCCAGCAGCTCGGGCGGGAGTAGCAATCAGCCCCAGCATTTT.

V is TRBV18 and J is TRBJ2-5; 10 positions agree with TRBD1. Germline V gives CDR1 KGHSH, CDR2 LQKENI. Trimming at V came to 5 bases and at J to 1 base, leaving 4 bases not matched to a gene. The CDR3 is made up of 15 amino acids. CDR3 DNA: TGTGCCAGCTCATCGAGACAGGGGGCCCAAGAGACCCAGTACTTC. Its protein is CASSSRQGAQETQYF. Filled out from reference TRBV18 and TRBJ2-5, the complete variable domain reads NAGVMQNPRHLVRRRGQEARLRCSPMKGHSHVYWYRQLPEEGLKFMVYLQKENIIDESGMPKERFSAEFPKEGPSILRIQQVVRGDSAAYFCASSSRQGAQETQYFGPGTRLLVL.

The chain is built from TRBV11-2 and TRBJ1-5, with 12 bases aligning to TRBD1. CDR1 is SGHAT, CDR2 FQNNGV, per germline. V lost 3 bases, J lost 3 bases, and 0 bases stayed unmatched. This CDR3 region has 15 residues. The CDR3 DNA is TGTGCCAGCAGCTTGGGACAGGGGGCCAATCAGCCCCAGCATTTT. It specifies CASSLGQGANQPQHF.

The CDR3 DNA is TGTGCCAGCAGCCAAGATGCGTCGGGAAACACCATATATTTT. Translated, it gives CASSQDASGNTIYF. The rearrangement links TRBV3-1 (or the pseudogene TRBV3-2) to TRBJ1-3; the D is unclear. V was cut by 0 bases and J by 4 bases, with 7 bases left in between. The CDR3 runs to 14 residues. Germline V lookup: CDR1 LGHDT, CDR2 YNNKEL (reference sequence).

DNA for the CDR3: TGTGCCAGCTCACCACCGGGGAGTAACACCGGGGAGCTGTTTTTT. The encoded protein is CASSPPGSNTGELFF. The chain has TRBV18 and TRBJ2-2, with D maybe TRBD2 (5 bases). The CDR3 runs to 15 residues. Trimming cost V 0 bases and J 2 bases, with 7 bases left between them. Germline V CDR1 and CDR2: KGHSH, LQKENI. Variable domain in full (rest from reference TRBV18 and TRBJ2-2): NAGVMQNPRHLVRRRGQEARLRCSPMKGHSHVYWYRQLPEEGLKFMVYLQKENIIDESGMPKERFSAEFPKEGPSILRIQQVVRGDSAAYFCASSPPGSNTGELFFGEGSRLTVL.

The chain recombines TRBV30 with TRBJ2-7; TRBD1 matches 9 bases. Germline V lookup: CDR1 GTSNPN, CDR2 SVGIG (reference sequence). The CDR3 has 14 amino acids. CDR3 in DNA: TGTGCTTGGGGGAAGGGACAGGGTGTCTACGAGCAGTACTTC. This sequence encodes CAWGKGQGVYEQYF.

CDR3 sequence: CASSPAMNTEAFF. The CDR3 DNA reads as TGTGCCAGCAGCCCAGCGATGAACACTGAAGCTTTCTTT. This rearrangement joins TRBV7-3 to TRBJ1-1; unclear D gene. Germline V lookup: CDR1 SGHTA, CDR2 FQGTGA. The CDR3 is 13 residues long. V dropped 5 bases and J dropped 0 bases, with 7 bases sitting between them.

This sequence joins TRBV4-1 and TRBJ2-7; possibly TRBD1 for D (5 bases). The germline V and J ends were trimmed by 0 bases and 2 bases, with 11 bases remaining between them. Germline V lookup: CDR1 MGHRA, CDR2 YSYEKL. The CDR3 covers 15 residues. The DNA for the CDR3 is TGCGCCAGCAGCCAAGAGCAACAGGCTCCCTACGAGCAGTACTTC. Amino acids: CASSQEQQAPYEQYF.

The gene calls are TRBV7-9 and TRBJ1-6, with a tentative D call TRBD1 (6 bases). V gave up 2 bases and J gave up 8 bases, with 19 bases separating them. Germline V CDR1 and CDR2: SEHNR, FQNEAQ (reference sequence). This CDR3 comprises 17 residues. Here the CDR3 DNA reads TGTGCCAGCAGCTTATCCCCCAACAGGGTCGTCGATTCACCCCTCCACTTT. Translating gives CASSLSPNRVVDSPLHF.

The J gene is TRBJ2-7, the V gene TRBV6-5, with D perhaps TRBD1 (7 bases). Germline CDR1 is MNHEY and CDR2 is SVGAGI. With 7 bases removed from V and 6 bases from J, the gap between germline ends came to 22 bases. CDR3 length equals 15 residues. CDR3 protein: CASNPLGGPGGEQYF. DNA for the CDR3: TGTGCCAGCAACCCCCTCGGGGGACCAGGGGGCGAGCAGTACTTC.